Listed below are T cell receptor beta chains from one sample, sequenced in a study of T cells after yellow fever vaccination. TCRdb re-analysed the 5' RACE reads in MiXCR, keeping a single row per CDR3 protein. The sample has 350,000 to 450,000 distinct CDR3 sequences; under 20% are singletons. The sequenced sample was PBMCs, obtained before the yellow fever booster vaccination. These receptors came from a man between 18 and 29 years old who received the YFV17D yellow fever vaccine. The CDR3 runs from the conserved cysteine through the conserved F or W. A D gene is named only where the DNA matches it firmly. Some rows mark clone size as missing; the rest say once, few, many or name a class of expanded clone.

D gene	clone size	V gene	J gene	CDR3 DNA	CDR3 protein
NA	few	TRBV20-1	TRBJ2-3	TGCAGTGACGTGTGGCAGGGAGGAGATACGCAGTATTTT	CSDVWQGGDTQYF
TRBD1	NA	TRBV7-9	TRBJ1-3	TGTGCCAGCAGCCGGACAGGGGTTGGAAACACCATATATTTT	CASSRTGVGNTIYF
NA	NA	TRBV6-1	TRBJ2-3	TGTGCCAGCAACCGGGACACCTCTAGCACAGATACGCAGTATTTT	CASNRDTSSTDTQYF
NA	few	TRBV2	TRBJ1-2	TGTGCCAGCAGTGATGAATTGGGGGGAAATGGCTACACCTTC	CASSDELGGNGYTF
TRBD2	few	TRBV6-2/TRBV6-3	TRBJ2-2	TGTGCCAGCAGACGAGCGGGGGCGAACACCGGGGAGCTGTTTTTT	CASRRAGANTGELFF
TRBD1	many	TRBV12-3/TRBV12-4	TRBJ1-2	TGTGCCAGCAGTCCGGACAGGGTCTACACCTTC	CASSPDRVYTF
TRBD1	few	TRBV27	TRBJ1-5	TGTGCCAGCATCCTCCCCGACAGGGGCAATCAGCCCCAGCATTTT	CASILPDRGNQPQHF
TRBD2	few	TRBV7-8	TRBJ2-7	TGTGCCAGCAGCACCTCAAGCGGGGGCTACGAGCAGTACTTC	CASSTSSGGYEQYF
TRBD1	few	TRBV7-9	TRBJ1-6	TGTGCCAGCAGCTTAGGGACAGGGGATAATAGTTCACCCCTCCACTTT	CASSLGTGDNSSPLHF
NA	few	TRBV3-1	TRBJ1-1	TGTGCCAGCAGCCAAGATTTCCGGGAGAACACTGAAGCTTTCTTT	CASSQDFRENTEAFF
NA	few	TRBV5-1	TRBJ1-1	TGCGCCAGCAGCTCCTACACGTTCGGACCTCCAGGGAATCAGGACACTGAAGCTTTCTTT	CASSSYTFGPPGNQDTEAFF
NA	NA	TRBV7-9	TRBJ2-3	TGTGCCAGCAGCTTACCCGGGAAAAGCACAGATACGCAGTATTTT	CASSLPGKSTDTQYF
NA	few	TRBV9	TRBJ2-7	TGTGCCAGCAGCGCATCCTACAGGGTTGGGGAGCAGTACTTC	CASSASYRVGEQYF
TRBD2	NA	TRBV7-9	TRBJ2-5	TGTGCCACTCTAGAGAGCGGGGCCTTGCTCGGGACCCAGTACTTC	CATLESGALLGTQYF
NA	NA	TRBV19	TRBJ1-6	TGTGCCAGTAGTACCAGGAATTCACCCCTCCACTTT	CASSTRNSPLHF
NA	many	TRBV20-1	TRBJ2-3	TGCAGTGCCCCCCCCTCTGGCGACACAGATACGCAGTATTTT	CSAPPSGDTDTQYF
TRBD1	many	TRBV5-5	TRBJ2-7	TGTGCCAGCAGCCTCCAGGGGGCCGGGCAGTACTTC	CASSLQGAGQYF
TRBD2	NA	TRBV15	TRBJ2-5	TGTGCCACCAGCAGAGATTGGCCGGGGGGGCCTGAGACCCAGTACTTC	CATSRDWPGGPETQYF
NA	NA	TRBV6-5	TRBJ2-6	TGTGACAGCAGTTACGGGGGCTGGTCTGGGGCCAACGTCCTGACTTTC	CDSSYGGWSGANVLTF
TRBD1	NA	TRBV12-3/TRBV12-4	TRBJ1-6	TGTGCCAGCAGTGCCCTACAGGGGTCACCCCTCCACTTT	CASSALQGSPLHF
NA	few	TRBV6-5	TRBJ2-7	TGTGCCAGCACCCAACTAGGCCACTACGAGCAGTACTTC	CASTQLGHYEQYF
NA	NA	TRBV12-3/TRBV12-4	TRBJ1-3	TGTGCCAGCAGCCGAGGCAGTTTCTCTGGAAACACCATATATTTT	CASSRGSFSGNTIYF
TRBD2	NA	TRBV5-1	TRBJ2-2	TGCGCCAGCAGCTTGCGGGGGGGCGCCGGGGAGCTGTTTTTT	CASSLRGGAGELFF
TRBD1	NA	TRBV3-1	TRBJ2-3	TGTGCCAGCAGCCAAGAAATCGTGGACAGGGGAGATACGCAGTATTTT	CASSQEIVDRGDTQYF
TRBD2	NA	TRBV7-8	TRBJ2-7	TGTGCCAGCAGCCTTGAGAGCGGGGTCGGCTACGAGCAGTACTTC	CASSLESGVGYEQYF
NA	NA	TRBV29-1	TRBJ2-1	TGCAGCGTCGAGGTCTCCTACAATGAGCAGTTCTTC	CSVEVSYNEQFF
NA	NA	TRBV10-1	TRBJ2-1	TGCGCCAGCAGTGAGACTACCTACAATGAGCAGTTCTTC	CASSETTYNEQFF
TRBD2	few	TRBV20-1	TRBJ2-7	TGCAGTGCCCCAATCTCGGGGGGTTCCTACGAGCAGTACTTC	CSAPISGGSYEQYF
NA	NA	TRBV6-6	TRBJ2-2	TGTGCCAGCAGTTACAGGCCCGGGGGAATGTCCGGGGAGCTGTTTTTT	CASSYRPGGMSGELFF
NA	few	TRBV20-1	TRBJ2-5	TGCAGTGCACGCCTTTGGGAAGAGACCCAGTACTTC	CSARLWEETQYF
NA	NA	TRBV20-1	TRBJ2-1	TGCAGTGCTAGAGAGAGCGGAGTAGCTTACAATGAGCAGTTCTTC	CSARESGVAYNEQFF
NA	few	TRBV7-2	TRBJ2-1	TGTGCCAGCAGCTTAGGTCCCGGGGGCCCCTACAATGAGCAGTTCTTC	CASSLGPGGPYNEQFF
NA	NA	TRBV20-1	TRBJ1-2	TGCAGTGCTGACTCACAGCGGCCCTATGGCTACACCTTC	CSADSQRPYGYTF
NA	few	TRBV20-1	TRBJ1-1	TGCAGTGCTAGCGTGAACACTGAAGCTTTCTTT	CSASVNTEAFF
NA	many	TRBV15	TRBJ2-1	TGTGCCACCAGCACCCTAGCAACGGACAATGAGCAGTTCTTC	CATSTLATDNEQFF
TRBD2	few	TRBV4-3	TRBJ2-2	TGCGCCAGCAGCCTCGATAGCGGGGGGCAAACCGGGGAGCTGTTTTTT	CASSLDSGGQTGELFF
NA	few	TRBV7-2	TRBJ2-3	TGTGCCAGCAGCCATAACTTAGTAGGCGGCACAGATACGCAGTATTTT	CASSHNLVGGTDTQYF
NA	NA	TRBV5-4	TRBJ1-1	TGTGCCAGCACGACCATGTTGGGGCCCGTTCAGAACACTGAAGCTTTCTTT	CASTTMLGPVQNTEAFF
TRBD1	few	TRBV9	TRBJ1-2	TGTGCCAGCAGCGAGGGGACAGGATTATATGGCTACACCTTC	CASSEGTGLYGYTF
NA	NA	TRBV7-9	TRBJ2-1	TGTGCCAGCAGCTACAGGGTTAATGAGCAGTTCTTC	CASSYRVNEQFF
NA	NA	TRBV7-3	TRBJ2-7	TGTGCCAGCAGTGAAGGCAGCGCCTACGAGCAGTACTTC	CASSEGSAYEQYF
NA	once	TRBV20-1	TRBJ2-7	TGCAGTGCTAGAGCCCCGACGGCCCCCTACGAGCAGTACTTC	CSARAPTAPYEQYF
TRBD2	NA	TRBV11-2	TRBJ2-3	TGTGCCAGCAGCCCTCCGGTAGCGGGGGAAGCGGGAGATACGCAGTATTTT	CASSPPVAGEAGDTQYF
TRBD1	few	TRBV20-1	TRBJ1-2	TGCAGTGCTATCCTAGGACAGGCCAACTATGGCTACACCTTC	CSAILGQANYGYTF
NA	few	TRBV12-3/TRBV12-4	TRBJ1-5	TGTGCCAGCCTCCCTGATCAGCCCCAGCATTTT	CASLPDQPQHF
TRBD2	few	TRBV20-1	TRBJ2-1	TGCAGTGCTAGAATCCTAGCGGGGGCCGAGGGGTTCTTC	CSARILAGAEGFF
TRBD2	few	TRBV30	TRBJ2-3	TGTGCCTGGAGTCGGGGGGGCACAGATACGCAGTATTTT	CAWSRGGTDTQYF
NA	few	TRBV28	TRBJ2-1	TGTGCCAGCAGAGACGGTAGGGGCCACAATGAGCAGTTCTTC	CASRDGRGHNEQFF
NA	few	TRBV5-1	TRBJ2-3	TGCGCCAGCGTGCGTCAGGGGTATAGAGATACGCAGTATTTT	CASVRQGYRDTQYF
TRBD1	NA	TRBV11-2	TRBJ1-3	TGTGCCAGCAGCTTAGGGACAGGACGAACCATATATTTT	CASSLGTGRTIYF
NA	NA	TRBV29-1	TRBJ2-1	TGCAGCGTTGTGGGGGCCCTCTACAATGAGCAGTTCTTC	CSVVGALYNEQFF
TRBD1	NA	TRBV4-3	TRBJ2-1	TGCGCCAGCAGCCAGGGGACAGGGGTCAATGAGCAGTTCTTC	CASSQGTGVNEQFF
NA	NA	TRBV15	TRBJ2-2	TGTGCCACCAGCAGAGATAATGTCGGGGAGCTGTTTTTT	CATSRDNVGELFF
TRBD2	NA	TRBV7-9	TRBJ2-2	TGTGCCAGCAGCCCCACTAGCGGGCACCGCACCGGGGAGCTGTTTTTT	CASSPTSGHRTGELFF
NA	NA	TRBV27	TRBJ2-3	TGTGCCAGCAGTTTGGGCTTCTTCACAGATACGCAGTATTTT	CASSLGFFTDTQYF
TRBD2	NA	TRBV29-1	TRBJ2-5	TGCAGCGTCCCCCCGGGGGGGTATCAAGAGACCCAGTACTTC	CSVPPGGYQETQYF
TRBD1	NA	TRBV11-2	TRBJ1-4	TGTGCCAGCAGCCGGGACAGGGGCGGCGAAAAACTGTTTTTT	CASSRDRGGEKLFF
TRBD2	NA	TRBV7-2	TRBJ2-7	TGTGCCAGCGAGCGGGACTCGTCCTACGAGCAGTACTTC	CASERDSSYEQYF
TRBD2	NA	TRBV20-1	TRBJ2-5	TGCAGTGCTAGAGAGGAGCGGGGGGCCGGGGAGACCCAGTACTTC	CSAREERGAGETQYF